This record concerns one TCR beta chain sequence. Its target is unknown. At deep level, the assay was performed. In replicate PCRs of sorted subsets, roughly 200 ng DNA, approximately 32,000 T cell genomes, was used. Some clones are missing from TCRdb's copy, which holds only in-frame ones; the method was immunoSEQ multiplex PCR. Here the sample spans roughly 2,500,000 clones, approximately 93% being singletons. V lost 3 bases to trimming and J lost 2 bases, with 8 bases between them. The CDR3 loop spans 13 amino acids. Germline CDR1 and CDR2: SGHTA and FQGNSA. The data stem from a study of shared clonotypes between healthy human individuals. Whole-study context: The cohort had a couple of women and three men, ages 18 to 49.

Findings of the study overall: The study found roughly 5% of naive CD4 clonotypes shared across four donors.

The rearrangement links TRBV7-2 to TRBJ2-7; D is undetermined. The specimen sequenced was naive CD4+ T cells from PBMCs. Subset denoted: CD45RA+ positively selected. The TCR comes from a man younger than 30 in good health. Some clones in this sample may be carry-over from other donors' samples. Written as DNA, the CDR3 is TGTGCCAGCAGCTTTGACCATACCTACGAGCAGTACTTC. Translation: CASSFDHTYEQYF.